Sequencing of this T cell receptor (beta chain) was carried out in a study of T cell responses to AZD1222 COVID-19 vaccine. From germline, CDR1 is SGDLS and CDR2 YYNGEE. There are 16 residues in the CDR3. V lost 0 bases and J lost 4; bases outside the gene matches: 8. Here immunoSEQ multiplex PCR was the method, and the copy in TCRdb shows in-frame clones only, minus some. Of 120,000 to 150,000 clones detected, around 88% appear once; the ten largest clones hold about 14%. The genes are TRBV9 and TRBJ2-3; 7 nucleotides agree with TRBD2. The sequence came from an adult in good health. Here the sequenced sample was peripheral blood, taken on day 0 of AZD1222 vaccination. CDR3 residues: CASSVAGRGSSDTQYF. In DNA form, the CDR3 reads TGTGCCAGCAGCGTAGCGGGGCGGGGGAGCTCAGATACGCAGTATTTT.